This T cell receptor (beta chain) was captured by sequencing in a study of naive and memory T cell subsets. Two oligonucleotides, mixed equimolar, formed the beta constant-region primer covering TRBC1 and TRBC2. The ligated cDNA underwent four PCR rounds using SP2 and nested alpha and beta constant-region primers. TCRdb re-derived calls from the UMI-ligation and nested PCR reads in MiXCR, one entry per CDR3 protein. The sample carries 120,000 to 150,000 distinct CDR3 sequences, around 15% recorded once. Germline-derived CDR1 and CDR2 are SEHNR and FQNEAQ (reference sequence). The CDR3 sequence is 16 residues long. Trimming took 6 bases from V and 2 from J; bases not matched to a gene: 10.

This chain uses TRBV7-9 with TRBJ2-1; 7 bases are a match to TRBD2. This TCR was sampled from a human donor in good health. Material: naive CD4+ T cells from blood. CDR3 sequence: CASSPRGSTPYNEQFF. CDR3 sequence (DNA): TGTGCCAGCAGTCCCCGCGGGAGCACTCCCTACAATGAGCAGTTCTTC.